The clone carrying this T cell receptor beta chain has just one count. V lost 5 bases, J lost 2 bases, and 7 bases lay in between. Germline values: CDR1 MDHEN, CDR2 SYDVKM. This CDR3 spans 12 amino acids. These data come from a study of blood T cell repertoires in COVID-19. Clones were read by immunoSEQ multiplex PCR, and TCRdb kept only the in-frame ones, dropping some. Here the sample spans 320,000 or so clones, approximately 88% being singletons. The specimen sequenced was PBMCs or T cells enriched from blood (not recorded which). The chain joins TRBV28 to TRBJ2-7; D unresolved. The receptor was derived from a man in his fifties or sixties who had recovered from COVID-19. The CDR3 sequence: CASSLIPYEQYF. The DNA for the CDR3 is TGTGCCAGCAGTCTTATCCCCTACGAGCAGTACTTC.